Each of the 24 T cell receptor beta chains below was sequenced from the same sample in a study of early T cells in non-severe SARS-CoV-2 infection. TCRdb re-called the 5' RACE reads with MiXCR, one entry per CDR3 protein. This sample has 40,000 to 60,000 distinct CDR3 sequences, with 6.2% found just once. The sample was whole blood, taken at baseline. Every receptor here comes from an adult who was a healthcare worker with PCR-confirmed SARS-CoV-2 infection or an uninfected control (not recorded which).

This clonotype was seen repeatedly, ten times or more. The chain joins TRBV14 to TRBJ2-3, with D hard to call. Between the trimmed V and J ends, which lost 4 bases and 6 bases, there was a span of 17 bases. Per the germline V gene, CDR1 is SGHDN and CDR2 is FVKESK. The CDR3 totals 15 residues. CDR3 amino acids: CASSLGRRSWDTQYF. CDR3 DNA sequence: TGTGCCAGCAGCCTCGGACGTCGGTCGTGGGATACGCAGTATTTT.

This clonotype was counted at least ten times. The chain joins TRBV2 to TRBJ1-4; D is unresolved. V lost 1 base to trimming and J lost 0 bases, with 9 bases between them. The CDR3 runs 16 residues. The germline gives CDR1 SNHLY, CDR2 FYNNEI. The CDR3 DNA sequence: TGTGCCAGCAGTGAAGTTCTGCCAGCAACTAATGAAAAACTGTTTTTT. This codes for CASSEVLPATNEKLFF.

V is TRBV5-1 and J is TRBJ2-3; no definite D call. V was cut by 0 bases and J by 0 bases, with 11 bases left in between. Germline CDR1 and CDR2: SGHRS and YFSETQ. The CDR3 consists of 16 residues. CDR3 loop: CASSLVRATSTDTQYF. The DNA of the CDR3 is TGCGCCAGCAGCTTGGTTAGGGCGACTAGCACAGATACGCAGTATTTT.

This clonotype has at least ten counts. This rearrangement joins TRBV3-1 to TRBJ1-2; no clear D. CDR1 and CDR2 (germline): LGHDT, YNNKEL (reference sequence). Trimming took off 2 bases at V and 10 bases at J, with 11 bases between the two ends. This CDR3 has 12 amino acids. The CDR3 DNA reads TGTGCCAGCAGCCAACGAACTATGGCCTACACCTTC. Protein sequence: CASSQRTMAYTF.

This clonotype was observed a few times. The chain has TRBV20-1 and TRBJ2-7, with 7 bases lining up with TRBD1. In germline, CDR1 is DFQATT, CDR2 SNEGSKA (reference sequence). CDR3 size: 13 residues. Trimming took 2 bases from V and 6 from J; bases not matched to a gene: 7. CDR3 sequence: CSARLQGKGEQYF. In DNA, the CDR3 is TGCAGTGCTAGATTACAGGGGAAAGGCGAGCAGTACTTC.

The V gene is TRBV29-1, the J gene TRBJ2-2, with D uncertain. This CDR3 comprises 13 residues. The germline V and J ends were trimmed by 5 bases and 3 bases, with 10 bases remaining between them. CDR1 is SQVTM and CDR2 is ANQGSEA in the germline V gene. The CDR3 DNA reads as TGCAGCGTTTGGCAGGCTCACACCGGGGAGCTGTTTTTT. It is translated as CSVWQAHTGELFF.

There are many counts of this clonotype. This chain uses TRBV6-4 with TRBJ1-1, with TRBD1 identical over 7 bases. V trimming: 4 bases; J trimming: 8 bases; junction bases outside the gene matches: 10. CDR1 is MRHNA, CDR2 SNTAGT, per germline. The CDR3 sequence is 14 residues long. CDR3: CASSGDSSTGEAFF. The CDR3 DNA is TGTGCCAGCAGTGGGGACAGCTCTACAGGGGAAGCTTTCTTT.

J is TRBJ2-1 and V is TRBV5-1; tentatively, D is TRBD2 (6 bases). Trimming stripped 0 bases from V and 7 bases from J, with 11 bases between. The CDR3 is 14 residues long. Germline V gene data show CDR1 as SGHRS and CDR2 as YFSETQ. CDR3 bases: TGCGCCAGCAGCTTGGGTGGCGCGGGGAATGAGCAGTTCTTC. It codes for CASSLGGAGNEQFF. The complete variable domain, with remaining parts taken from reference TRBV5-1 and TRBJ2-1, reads KAGVTQTPRYLIKTRGQQVTLSCSPISGHRSVSWYQQTPGQGLQFLFEYFSETQRNKGNFPGRFSGRQFSNSRSEMNVSTLELGDSALYLCASSLGGAGNEQFFGPGTRLTVL.

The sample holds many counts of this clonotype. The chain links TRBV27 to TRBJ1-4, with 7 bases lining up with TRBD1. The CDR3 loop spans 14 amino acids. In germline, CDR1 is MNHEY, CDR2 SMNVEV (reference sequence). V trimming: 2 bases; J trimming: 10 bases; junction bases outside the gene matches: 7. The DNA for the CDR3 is TGTGCCAGCAGTTTACGGACAGGTGGCTTAAAACTGTTTTTT. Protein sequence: CASSLRTGGLKLFF.

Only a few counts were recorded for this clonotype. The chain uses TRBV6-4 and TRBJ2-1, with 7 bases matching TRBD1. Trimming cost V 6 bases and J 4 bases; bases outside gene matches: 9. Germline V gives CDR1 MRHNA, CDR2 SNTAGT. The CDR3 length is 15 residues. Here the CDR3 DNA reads TGTGCCAGCAGCGCCCAGGACAGGAATTACAATGAGCAGTTCTTC. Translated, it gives CASSAQDRNYNEQFF.

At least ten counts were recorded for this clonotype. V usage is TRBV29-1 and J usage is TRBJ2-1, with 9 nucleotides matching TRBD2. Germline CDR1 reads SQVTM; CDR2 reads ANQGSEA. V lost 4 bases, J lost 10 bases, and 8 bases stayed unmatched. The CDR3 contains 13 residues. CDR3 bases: TGCAGCGTTGTAAGCCTAGCGGGGCGAGAGCAGTTCTTC. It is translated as CSVVSLAGREQFF.

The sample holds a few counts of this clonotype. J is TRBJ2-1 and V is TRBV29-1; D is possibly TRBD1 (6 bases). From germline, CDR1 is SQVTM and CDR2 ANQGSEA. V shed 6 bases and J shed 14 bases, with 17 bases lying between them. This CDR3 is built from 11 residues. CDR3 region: CSVLRGSAKFF. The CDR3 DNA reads TGCAGCGTCCTTAGGGGGTCGGCAAAGTTCTTC.

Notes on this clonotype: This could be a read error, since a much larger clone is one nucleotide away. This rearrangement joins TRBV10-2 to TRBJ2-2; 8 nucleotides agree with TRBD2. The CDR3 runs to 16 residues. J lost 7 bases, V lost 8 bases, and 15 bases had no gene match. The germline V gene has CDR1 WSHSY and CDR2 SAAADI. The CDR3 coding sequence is TGCGCCAGCCGTGGATTAGCGGGATCCGGGGTCGGGGAGCTGTTTTTT. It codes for CASRGLAGSGVGELFF.

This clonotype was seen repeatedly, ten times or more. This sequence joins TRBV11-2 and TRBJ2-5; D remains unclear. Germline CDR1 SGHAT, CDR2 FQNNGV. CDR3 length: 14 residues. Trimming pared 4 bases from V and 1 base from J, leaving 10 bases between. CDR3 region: CASSYNDFQETQYF. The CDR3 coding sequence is TGTGCCAGCAGCTACAACGACTTCCAAGAGACCCAGTACTTC.

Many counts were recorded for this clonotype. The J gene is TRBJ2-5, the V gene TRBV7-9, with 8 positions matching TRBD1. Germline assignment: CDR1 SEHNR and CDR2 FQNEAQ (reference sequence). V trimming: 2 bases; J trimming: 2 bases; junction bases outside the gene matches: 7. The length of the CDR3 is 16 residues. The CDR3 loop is CASSLPPRGLQETQYF. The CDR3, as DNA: TGTGCCAGCAGCTTACCCCCCAGGGGGCTTCAAGAGACCCAGTACTTC. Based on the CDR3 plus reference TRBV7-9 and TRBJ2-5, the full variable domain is DTGVSQNPRHKITKRGQNVTFRCDPISEHNRLYWYRQTLGQGPEFLTYFQNEAQLEKSRLLSDRFSAERPKGSFSTLEIQRTEQGDSAMYLCASSLPPRGLQETQYFGPGTRLLVL.

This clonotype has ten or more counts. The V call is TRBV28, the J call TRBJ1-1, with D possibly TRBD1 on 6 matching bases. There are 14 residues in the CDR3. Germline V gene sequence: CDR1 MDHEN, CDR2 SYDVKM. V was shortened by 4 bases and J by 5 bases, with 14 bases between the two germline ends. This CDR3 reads CASSSSGGWTEAFF. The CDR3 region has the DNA TGTGCCAGCAGTTCCTCGGGGGGCTGGACTGAAGCTTTCTTT.

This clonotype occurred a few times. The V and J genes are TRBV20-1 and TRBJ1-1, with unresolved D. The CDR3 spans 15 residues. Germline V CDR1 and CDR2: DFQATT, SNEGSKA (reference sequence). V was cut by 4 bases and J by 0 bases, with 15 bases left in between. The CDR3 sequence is CSATPPGRMNTEAFF. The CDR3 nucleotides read TGCAGTGCTACTCCCCCCGGCCGAATGAACACTGAAGCTTTCTTT.

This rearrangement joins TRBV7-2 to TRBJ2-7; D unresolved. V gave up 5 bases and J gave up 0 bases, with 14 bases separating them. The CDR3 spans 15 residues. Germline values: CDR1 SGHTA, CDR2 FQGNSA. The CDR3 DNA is TGTGCCAGCAGCCCCGTGACTTTGAGCTCCTACGAGCAGTACTTC. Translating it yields CASSPVTLSSYEQYF.

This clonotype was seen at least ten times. In nucleotides, the CDR3 is TGTGCCAGCAGCCGGTCTTTTGACTATGGCTACACCTTC. This translates into CASSRSFDYGYTF. The chain employs TRBV14 and TRBJ1-2; D ambiguous. The CDR3 loop spans 13 amino acids. Trimming removed 4 bases at V and 3 bases at J, with 9 bases between. CDR1 and CDR2 from the germline V gene are SGHDN and FVKESK.

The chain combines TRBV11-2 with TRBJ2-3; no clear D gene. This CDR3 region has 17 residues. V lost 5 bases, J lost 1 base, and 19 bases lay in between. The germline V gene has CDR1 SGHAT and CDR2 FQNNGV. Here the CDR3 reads CASSLGASPRGTDTQYF. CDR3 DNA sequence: TGTGCCAGCAGCCTAGGAGCGAGCCCTAGGGGCACAGATACGCAGTATTTT.

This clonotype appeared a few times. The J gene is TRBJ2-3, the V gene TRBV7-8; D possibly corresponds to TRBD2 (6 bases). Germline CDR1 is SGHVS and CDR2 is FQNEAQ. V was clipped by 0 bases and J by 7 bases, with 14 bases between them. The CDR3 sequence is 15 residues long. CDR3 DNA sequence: TGTGCCAGCAGCTTAGCGGTCGGAGGGAAGAATACGCAGTATTTT. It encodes CASSLAVGGKNTQYF.

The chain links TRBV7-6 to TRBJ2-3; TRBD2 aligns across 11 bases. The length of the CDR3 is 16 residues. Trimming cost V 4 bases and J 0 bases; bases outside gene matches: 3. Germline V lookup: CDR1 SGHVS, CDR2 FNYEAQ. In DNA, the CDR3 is TGTGCCAGCAGCTCATTAGCGGGAGGGAGCACAGATACGCAGTATTTT. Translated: CASSSLAGGSTDTQYF. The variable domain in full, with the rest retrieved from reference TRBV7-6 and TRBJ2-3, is GAGVSQSPRYKVTKRGQDVALRCDPISGHVSLYWYRQALGQGPEFLTYFNYEAQQDKSGLPNDRFSAERPEGSISTLTIQRTEQRDSAMYRCASSSLAGGSTDTQYFGPGTRLTVL.

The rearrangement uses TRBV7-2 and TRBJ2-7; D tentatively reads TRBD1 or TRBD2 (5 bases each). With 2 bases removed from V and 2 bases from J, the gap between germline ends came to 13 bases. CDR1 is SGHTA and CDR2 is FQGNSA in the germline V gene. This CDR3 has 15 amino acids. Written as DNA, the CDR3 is TGTGCCAGCAGCTTACGGGCCGGGACGGCCTACGAGCAGTACTTC. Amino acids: CASSLRAGTAYEQYF.

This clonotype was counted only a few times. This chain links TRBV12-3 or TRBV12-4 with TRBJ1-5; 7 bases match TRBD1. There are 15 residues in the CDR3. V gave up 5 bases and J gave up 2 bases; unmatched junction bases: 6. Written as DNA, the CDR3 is TGTGCCAGCAGTAGACAGGGAGGCGGCAATCAGCCCCAGCATTTT. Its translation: CASSRQGGGNQPQHF.